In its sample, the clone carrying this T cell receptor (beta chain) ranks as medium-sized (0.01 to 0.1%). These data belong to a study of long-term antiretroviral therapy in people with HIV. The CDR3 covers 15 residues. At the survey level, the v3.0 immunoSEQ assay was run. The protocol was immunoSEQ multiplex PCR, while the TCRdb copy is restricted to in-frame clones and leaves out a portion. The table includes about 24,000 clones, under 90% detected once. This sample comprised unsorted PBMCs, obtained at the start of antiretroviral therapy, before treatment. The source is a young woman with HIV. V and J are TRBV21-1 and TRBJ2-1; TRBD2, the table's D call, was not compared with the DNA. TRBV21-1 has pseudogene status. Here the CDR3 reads CASSNRGRAPVEQFF. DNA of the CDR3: TGTGCCAGCAGCAACCGCGGGAGGGCCCCAGTTGAGCAGTTCTTC.